Listed here is a single TCR beta chain. The data derive from a study of early T cells in non-severe SARS-CoV-2 infection. Trimming took 4 bases from V and 0 from J, leaving 7 bases between them. This CDR3 region has 13 residues. CDR1 and CDR2 (germline): SGHRS, YFSETQ. The library protocol tagged individual cDNA molecules with unique molecular identifiers. TCRdb ran MiXCR on the 5' RACE reads and lists one entry per CDR3 protein. Of 42,000 or so distinct CDR3 sequences in the sample, roughly 12% were seen once. Sequenced material: whole blood. The origin of this receptor is an adult who was a healthcare worker with PCR-confirmed SARS-CoV-2 infection or an uninfected control (not recorded which). J is TRBJ2-5 and V is TRBV5-1, with D unclear. This CDR3 reads CASSPWDQETQYF. DNA for the CDR3: TGCGCCAGCAGCCCATGGGACCAAGAGACCCAGTACTTC.